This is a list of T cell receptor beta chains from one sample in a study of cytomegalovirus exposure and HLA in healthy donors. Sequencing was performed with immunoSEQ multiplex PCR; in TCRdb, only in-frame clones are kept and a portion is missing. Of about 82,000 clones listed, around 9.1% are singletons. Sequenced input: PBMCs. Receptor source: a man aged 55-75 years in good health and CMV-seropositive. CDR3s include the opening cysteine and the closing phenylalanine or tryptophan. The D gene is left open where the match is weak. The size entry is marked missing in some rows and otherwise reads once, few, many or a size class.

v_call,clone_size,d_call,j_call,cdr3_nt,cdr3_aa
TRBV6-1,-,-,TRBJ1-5,TGTGCCAGCAGTGAACAGGTCAATCAGCCCCAGCATTTT,CASSEQVNQPQHF
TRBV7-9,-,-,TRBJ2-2,TGTGCCAGCAGCTTAGCGGGGCTTACGAACACCGGGGAGCTGTTTTTT,CASSLAGLTNTGELFF
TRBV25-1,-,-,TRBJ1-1,TGTGCCAGCAGTGAACCCCTAGGAGGTCACACTGAAGCTTTCTTT,CASSEPLGGHTEAFF
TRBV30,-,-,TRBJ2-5,TGTGCCTCACACCTAGTCTACCAAGAGACCCAGTACTTC,CASHLVYQETQYF
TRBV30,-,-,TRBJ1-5,TGTGCCTGGAGTGTACAGGGAAATCAGCCCCAGCATTTT,CAWSVQGNQPQHF
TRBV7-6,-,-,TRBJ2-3,TGTGCCAGCAGCTACACCGACACCAACAGGGCAGATACGCAGTATTTT,CASSYTDTNRADTQYF
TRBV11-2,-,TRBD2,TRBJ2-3,TGTGCCAGCAGCTCAACCTTTAGCGGGAGCACAGATACGCAGTATTTT,CASSSTFSGSTDTQYF
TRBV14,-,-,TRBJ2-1,TGTGCCAGCAGCCTTTCGCGGGACAGCCCCTACAATGAGCAGTTCTTC,CASSLSRDSPYNEQFF
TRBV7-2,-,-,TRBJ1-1,TGTGCCAGCAGCCCCCAGGGATTAGAAGCTTTCTTT,CASSPQGLEAFF
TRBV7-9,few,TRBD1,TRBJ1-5,TGTGCCAGCAGCTTCACCGGGACAGGGGACAATCAGCCCCAGCATTTT,CASSFTGTGDNQPQHF
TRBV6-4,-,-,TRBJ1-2,TGTGCCAGCAGTGACTCCGGGGGTTATGGCTACACCTTC,CASSDSGGYGYTF
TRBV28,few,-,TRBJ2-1,TGTGCCAGCGGACTGGCAAGCTCCTACAATGAGCAGTTCTTC,CASGLASSYNEQFF
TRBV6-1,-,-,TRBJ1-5,TGTGCCAGCAGTGAGATGGGAGGCTATCAGCCCCAGCATTTT,CASSEMGGYQPQHF
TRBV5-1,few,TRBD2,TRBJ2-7,TGCGCCAGCAGCCCGGGACTATACTCCTACGAGCAGTACTTC,CASSPGLYSYEQYF
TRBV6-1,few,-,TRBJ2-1,TGTGCCAGCAGTGAAATTGCCGGGGGCTACAATGAGCAGTTCTTC,CASSEIAGGYNEQFF
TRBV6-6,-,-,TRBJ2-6,TGTGCCAGCAGTTATTTGGGCAACTCTGGGGCCAACGTCCTGACTTTC,CASSYLGNSGANVLTF
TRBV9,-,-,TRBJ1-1,TGTGCCAGCAGCGTAGTCCCAGATAACACTGAAGCTTTCTTT,CASSVVPDNTEAFF
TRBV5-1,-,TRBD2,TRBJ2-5,TGCGCCAGCAGCTTGGCTAGCGGGGGTCACCAAGAGACCCAGTACTTC,CASSLASGGHQETQYF
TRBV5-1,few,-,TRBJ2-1,TGCGCCAGCAGCTTGGTACAGGGTAATAGTGAGCAGTTCTTC,CASSLVQGNSEQFF
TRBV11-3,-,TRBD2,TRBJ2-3,TGTGCCAGCAGCCGAGGGGCTAGCGGGAGGACAGATACGCAGTATTTT,CASSRGASGRTDTQYF
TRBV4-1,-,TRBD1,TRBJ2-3,TGCGCCAGCAGCCAAGCCGGGACAGGGGTGGATACGCAGTATTTT,CASSQAGTGVDTQYF
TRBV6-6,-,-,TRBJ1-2,TGTGCCAGCAGGACTCTAGGGGTGGTCTATGGCTACACCTTC,CASRTLGVVYGYTF
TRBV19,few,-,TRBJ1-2,TGTGCCAGTATCGAGACAGGTTATAGCTATGGCTACACCTTC,CASIETGYSYGYTF
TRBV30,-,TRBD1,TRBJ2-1,TGTGCCTGGGACCGGACAGGGGGCAATGAGCAGTTCTTC,CAWDRTGGNEQFF
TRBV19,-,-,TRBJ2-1,TGTGCCAGTAGTATCGGGCGGGCCCTTTACAATGAGCAGTTCTTC,CASSIGRALYNEQFF
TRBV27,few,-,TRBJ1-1,TGTGCCAGCAGGATTAGTACAGGAGGGAGCACTGAAGCTTTCTTT,CASRISTGGSTEAFF
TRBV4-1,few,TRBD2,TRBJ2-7,TGCGCCAGCAGCCAAGAAGGAGGGACTAGCGAATACGAGCAGTACTTC,CASSQEGGTSEYEQYF
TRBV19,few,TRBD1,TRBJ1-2,TGTGCCAGTGAGGGACAGGGCACCAACTATGGCTACACCTTC,CASEGQGTNYGYTF
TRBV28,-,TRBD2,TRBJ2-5,TGTGCCAGCAACAAACTAACTAGCGGGAGGAGGGGAGAGACCCAGTACTTC,CASNKLTSGRRGETQYF
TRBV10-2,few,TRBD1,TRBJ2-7,TGCGCCAGCAGCCGGAAAGGACAGGGTCGGGACGAGCAGTACTTC,CASSRKGQGRDEQYF
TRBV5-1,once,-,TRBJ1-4,TGCGCCAGCGCCCCTAGGCCGAATGAAAAACTGTTTTTT,CASAPRPNEKLFF
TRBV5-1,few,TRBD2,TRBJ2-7,TGCGCCAGCAGCTTATTAGCGGGCGGGGTAGAGGAGCAGTACTTC,CASSLLAGGVEEQYF
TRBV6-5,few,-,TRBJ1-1,TGTGCCAGCATGGGGCAGGGTGTGAACACTGAAGCTTTCTTT,CASMGQGVNTEAFF
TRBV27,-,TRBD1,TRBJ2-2,TGTGCCACTTCTAGGACAGGGGGTACCGGGGAGCTGTTTTTT,CATSRTGGTGELFF
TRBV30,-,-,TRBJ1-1,TGTGCCTGGAGAGGCGGCGGGTGGGACACTGAAGCTTTCTTT,CAWRGGGWDTEAFF
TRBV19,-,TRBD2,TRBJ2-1,TGTGCCAGTAGTATAGGGCGACTAGCGGGAGGAAAAAACAATGAGCAGTTCTTC,CASSIGRLAGGKNNEQFF
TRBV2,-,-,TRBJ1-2,TGTGCCAGCAGTGATCGGGTTTCCACCTATGGCTACACCTTC,CASSDRVSTYGYTF
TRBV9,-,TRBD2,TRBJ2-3,TGTGCCAGCAGCCGGGGACTAGCCACAGATACGCAGTATTTT,CASSRGLATDTQYF
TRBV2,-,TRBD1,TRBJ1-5,TGTGCCAGCAGTGAACTGGGACAGGGGGCAGGTCAGCCCCAGCATTTT,CASSELGQGAGQPQHF
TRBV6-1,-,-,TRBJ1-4,TGTGCCAGCAGTGAACGAGACAGAAAGGAAGAAAAACTGTTTTTT,CASSERDRKEEKLFF
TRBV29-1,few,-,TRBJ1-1,TGCAGCGTTGGACAGGCGAACACTGAAGCTTTCTTT,CSVGQANTEAFF
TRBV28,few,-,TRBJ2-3,TGTGCCACCCTAGCGCCTAGCACAGATACGCAGTATTTT,CATLAPSTDTQYF